Shown below are 3 T cell receptor beta chains from a single sample sequenced in a study of breast tumors, draining lymph nodes, adjacent tissues. Axillary draining lymph nodes of breast cancer patients supplied the node samples. TCRdb recomputed calls from the multiplex PCR reads with MiXCR, one row per CDR3 protein. In the table there are 150,000 to 200,000 distinct CDR3 sequences, 25% to 40% of which are singletons. The sample was axillary lymph node tissue. All receptors derive from a female donor with breast cancer. Some clones in this sample may be carry-over from other donors' samples.

The sample holds many counts of this clonotype. The chain links TRBV2 to TRBJ1-1, with 11 bases identical to TRBD1. CDR3 size: 14 residues. Germline V gives CDR1 SNHLY, CDR2 FYNNEI. The junction had 9 bases not matched to a gene; V was cut back by 4 bases and J by 11 bases. In nucleotides, the CDR3 is TGTGCCAGCAGTGCCTCCGGGACAGGGGGTTATGCTTTCTTT. Translating it yields CASSASGTGGYAFF.

This clonotype was counted many times. The chain combines TRBV9 with TRBJ2-7; D is ambiguous. The CDR3 sequence is 14 residues long. Germline lookup yields CDR1 SGDLS and CDR2 YYNGEE. Trimming cost V 2 bases and J 2 bases, with 11 bases left between them. CDR3 nucleotide sequence: TGTGCCAGCAGCGTCACTCCAACCGCCTACGAGCAGTACTTC. This gives the protein CASSVTPTAYEQYF.

This clonotype was detected ten times or more. The chain couples TRBV19 to TRBJ2-7; D could derive from TRBD1 or TRBD2 (5 bases each). This CDR3 has 15 amino acids. The ends were cut back, 5 bases at V and 5 bases at J, with 19 bases in the middle. The V gene's germline CDR1 is LNHDA and CDR2 SQIVND (reference sequence). This chain's CDR3 is CASSVGTGLINEQYF. DNA of the CDR3: TGTGCCAGTAGTGTCGGGACCGGCCTAATCAACGAGCAGTACTTC.